These T cell receptor beta chains were read from a single sample in a study of T-cell reconstitution after alpha-beta-depleted transplantation in children. MiXCR was run by TCRdb on the PCR reads, yielding one entry per CDR3 protein. The sample lists approximately 150,000 distinct CDR3 sequences, more than 8% seen once, with roughly 20% in the top ten. The material sequenced was PBMCs, mostly from graft donor cells, taken 180 days after TCRalphabeta/CD19-depleted stem cell transplant. These receptors all stem from a female patient between 2 and 10 years old who had a stem cell transplant for congenital amegakaryocytic thrombocytopenia, so the T cells may come from the graft donor. The CDR3 runs from the conserved cysteine through the conserved F or W. Each record gives: J gene, D gene, V gene, clone size, CDR3 protein, CDR3 DNA. A D gene is named only where the DNA matches it firmly. Only part of the rows carry a size: once, few, many, or a class if the clone is expanded.

>TRBJ1-2|-|TRBV4-1|-
CASSRNQVYGYTF
TGCGCCAGCAGTCGCAACCAGGTTTATGGCTACACCTTC
>TRBJ1-2|-|TRBV29-1|many
CSVERHISYGYTF
TGCAGCGTTGAAAGACACATCTCCTATGGCTACACCTTC
>TRBJ2-1|TRBD1|TRBV18|many
CASSPGQGRGNEQFF
TGTGCCAGCTCACCGGGACAGGGAAGGGGCAATGAGCAGTTCTTC
>TRBJ2-7|-|TRBV28|many
CATSEGRETEQYF
TGTGCCACCTCCGAGGGCAGGGAGACCGAGCAGTACTTC
>TRBJ1-2|-|TRBV4-1|many
CASSQDGAAIF
TGCGCCAGCAGCCAAGACGGGGCAGCAATCTTC
>TRBJ2-5|-|TRBV10-3|many
CAISEGSRETQYF
TGTGCCATCAGTGAGGGAAGTCGGGAGACCCAGTACTTC
>TRBJ2-7|TRBD2|TRBV11-2|many
CASSLGGSIYEQYF
TGTGCCAGCAGCTTAGGCGGGAGTATCTACGAGCAGTACTTC
>TRBJ1-5|-|TRBV28|few
CASSLWVDQPQHF
TGTGCCAGCAGTTTATGGGTTGACCAGCCCCAGCATTTT
>TRBJ2-5|-|TRBV29-1|many
CSVGQLKETQYF
TGCAGCGTTGGGCAGTTAAAAGAGACCCAGTACTTC
>TRBJ2-4|-|TRBV19|once
CATSAELAKNIQYF
TGTGCCACTTCAGCGGAACTAGCCAAAAACATTCAGTACTTC
>TRBJ2-2|-|TRBV5-5|many
CASSLIDYFTGELFF
TGTGCCAGCAGCTTGATTGACTATTTCACCGGGGAGCTGTTTTTT
>TRBJ1-5|-|TRBV5-1|many
CALSPGVSNQPQHF
TGCGCCCTAAGCCCGGGGGTCAGCAATCAGCCCCAGCATTTT
>TRBJ1-6|-|TRBV7-3|few
CASRKGGLLNSPLHF
TGTGCCAGCAGGAAAGGGGGACTGCTTAATTCACCCCTCCACTTT
>TRBJ2-5|TRBD2|TRBV7-2|many
CASSSTSGGFQETQYF
TGTGCCAGCAGCTCTACTAGCGGGGGGTTCCAAGAGACCCAGTACTTC
>TRBJ2-3|-|TRBV19|few
CASSPLRGDFSTDTQYF
TGTGCCAGTAGTCCGCTCAGGGGGGACTTTAGCACAGATACGCAGTATTTT
>TRBJ1-1|-|TRBV12-3/TRBV12-4|many
CASSLLAGMNTEAFF
TGTGCCAGCAGTTTATTGGCAGGGATGAACACTGAAGCTTTCTTT
>TRBJ2-6|-|TRBV5-1|many
CASSLAGGGANVLTF
TGCGCCAGCAGCTTGGCTGGTGGTGGGGCCAACGTCCTGACTTTC
>TRBJ2-6|TRBD1|TRBV12-3/TRBV12-4|many
CASSLQGVLGANVLTF
TGTGCCAGCAGTCTACAGGGGGTCCTTGGGGCCAACGTCCTGACTTTC
>TRBJ1-1|TRBD1|TRBV6-2/TRBV6-3|many
CASSRQGYTEAFF
TGTGCCAGCAGCCGACAGGGGTACACTGAAGCTTTCTTT
>TRBJ1-6|TRBD1|TRBV10-3|-
CAITRDRENSPLHF
TGTGCCATCACCCGGGACAGGGAAAATTCACCCCTCCACTTT
>TRBJ2-5|-|TRBV3-1|many
CASSPRITETQYF
TGTGCCAGCAGCCCAAGAATCACAGAGACCCAGTACTTC
>TRBJ2-1|-|TRBV20-1|-
CSARDQFF
TGCAGTGCTAGAGATCAGTTCTTC
>TRBJ1-1|-|TRBV20-1|many
CSARAWGEAFF
TGCAGTGCTAGAGCTTGGGGCGAAGCTTTCTTT
>TRBJ1-5|-|TRBV6-7|many
CASGWGRDRLGNQPQHF
TGTGCCAGCGGTTGGGGCAGGGACCGGCTGGGCAATCAGCCCCAGCATTTT
>TRBJ1-2|-|TRBV5-4|many
CASSPPGASNYGYTF
TGTGCCAGCAGCCCCCCGGGGGCCTCTAACTATGGCTACACCTTC
>TRBJ2-1|-|TRBV12-3/TRBV12-4|many
CASTLGEVSYNEQFF
TGTGCCAGCACCCTGGGTGAGGTCTCCTACAATGAGCAGTTCTTC
>TRBJ1-2|-|TRBV7-9|many
CASSFSGKGYTF
TGTGCCAGCAGCTTTTCAGGAAAAGGCTACACCTTC
>TRBJ2-7|-|TRBV28|many
CASSIPGLTYEQYF
TGTGCCAGCAGTATACCGGGACTTACCTACGAGCAGTACTTC
>TRBJ2-2|-|TRBV10-3|few
CAISEGQRELFF
TGTGCCATCAGTGAGGGCCAGAGGGAGCTGTTTTTT
>TRBJ2-3|-|TRBV29-1|many
CSVSWGGTDTQYF
TGCAGCGTCTCTTGGGGGGGCACAGATACGCAGTATTTT
>TRBJ1-6|-|TRBV6-2/TRBV6-3|few
CASSYSGPSSYNSPLHF
TGTGCCAGCAGTTACTCCGGCCCGAGCTCCTATAATTCACCCCTCCACTTT
>TRBJ2-5|-|TRBV3-1|few
CASSQPLGQDNFQETQYF
TGTGCCAGCAGCCAACCCCTGGGGCAGGACAACTTCCAAGAGACCCAGTACTTC
>TRBJ1-4|-|TRBV5-1|-
CASSLVQGSEKLFF
TGCGCCAGCAGCTTGGTACAGGGCTCTGAAAAACTGTTTTTT
>TRBJ2-1|-|TRBV20-1|few
CSASRQKGNNEQFF
TGCAGTGCTAGCCGACAGAAGGGGAACAATGAGCAGTTCTTC
>TRBJ2-7|TRBD1|TRBV5-1|many
CASSLVPLDRAYEQYF
TGCGCCAGCAGCTTGGTACCCCTCGACAGGGCCTACGAGCAGTACTTC
>TRBJ1-4|-|TRBV18|once
CANSPPGRANEKLFF
TGTGCCAACTCACCACCCGGCAGGGCTAATGAAAAACTGTTTTTT
>TRBJ2-1|TRBD2|TRBV20-1|many
CSARGSGRNEQFF
TGCAGTGCCCGTGGTAGCGGGAGGAATGAGCAGTTCTTC
>TRBJ1-5|-|TRBV12-3/TRBV12-4|many
CASSPAGTYSNQPQHF
TGTGCCAGCAGCCCCGCGGGGACCTATAGCAATCAGCCCCAGCATTTT
>TRBJ2-4|-|TRBV12-3/TRBV12-4|many
CASSFSNSIAKNIQYF
TGTGCCAGCAGTTTCTCCAACAGTATAGCCAAAAACATTCAGTACTTC
>TRBJ1-2|TRBD1|TRBV9|many
CASSARTGEPNYGYTF
TGTGCCAGCAGCGCGCGGACAGGGGAACCTAACTATGGCTACACCTTC
>TRBJ1-6|-|TRBV5-1|few
CASSFTSGTTFGSPLHF
TGCGCCAGCAGCTTTACCTCGGGGACGACTTTCGGATCACCCCTCCACTTT
>TRBJ2-1|TRBD2|TRBV20-1|-
CSAREPGLADEQFF
TGCAGTGCTAGAGAGCCGGGACTAGCAGATGAGCAGTTCTTC
>TRBJ2-3|TRBD2|TRBV4-2|few
CASSQERLAGDLVSTDTQYF
TGTGCCAGCAGCCAAGAACGACTAGCGGGAGATCTGGTGAGCACAGATACGCAGTATTTT
>TRBJ2-3|TRBD1|TRBV28|many
CASSKPSGTGYNTQYF
TGTGCCAGCAGCAAGCCCTCCGGGACAGGGTATAATACGCAGTATTTT
>TRBJ2-3|TRBD2|TRBV4-1|many
CASSPGLALPDTQYF
TGCGCCAGCAGCCCCGGACTAGCGCTCCCAGATACGCAGTATTTT
>TRBJ1-5|-|TRBV7-6|-
CASSSPQEGQVTGNQPQHF
TGTGCCAGCAGCTCCCCCCAAGAGGGCCAGGTGACGGGCAATCAGCCCCAGCATTTT
>TRBJ2-1|-|TRBV6-1|many
CASSEAGRNEQFF
TGTGCCAGCAGTGAAGCGGGCAGGAATGAGCAGTTCTTC
>TRBJ2-2|TRBD2|TRBV7-2|-
CASSLGRELAGELFF
TGTGCCAGCAGCTTAGGGCGGGAGTTGGCCGGGGAGCTGTTTTTT
>TRBJ2-4|-|TRBV28|many
CASSLSLKNIQYF
TGTGCCAGCAGTTTATCTCTCAAAAACATTCAGTACTTC
>TRBJ2-3|TRBD1|TRBV5-1|few
CASSSYRDRGRLGTDTQYF
TGCGCCAGCAGTTCATACCGGGACAGGGGGCGCTTAGGCACAGATACGCAGTATTTT
>TRBJ1-5|-|TRBV5-1|many
CASSLGRADQPQHF
TGCGCCAGCAGCTTGGGCAGGGCTGATCAGCCCCAGCATTTT
>TRBJ2-5|-|TRBV4-1|many
CASSQGPSRAQYF
TGCGCCAGCAGCCAGGGACCGTCAAGGGCCCAGTACTTC
>TRBJ2-4|-|TRBV10-3|many
CAISDRNIQYF
TGTGCCATCAGTGACAGAAACATTCAGTACTTC
>TRBJ1-4|-|TRBV27|many
CASSHNRAGEKLFF
TGTGCCAGCAGCCACAACAGGGCAGGAGAAAAACTGTTTTTT
>TRBJ2-5|-|TRBV27|few
CATTKETQYF
TGTGCCACCACAAAAGAGACCCAGTACTTC
>TRBJ2-5|TRBD2|TRBV12-3/TRBV12-4|few
CASTNHRAGGWETQYF
TGTGCCAGCACAAACCATAGGGCGGGGGGATGGGAGACCCAGTACTTC
>TRBJ2-7|TRBD1|TRBV28|many
CASSLRGREQYF
TGTGCCAGCAGTTTAAGGGGGCGAGAGCAGTACTTC
>TRBJ2-1|TRBD2|TRBV5-1|many
CASSFPLAGEALEQFF
TGCGCCAGCAGCTTTCCGTTAGCGGGGGAGGCCCTTGAGCAGTTCTTC
>TRBJ2-3|-|TRBV3-1|many
CASSQGTSPTDTQYF
TGTGCCAGCAGCCAAGGGACTTCTCCCACAGATACGCAGTATTTT